The 21 T cell receptor beta chains below come from one sample, sequenced in a study of T cells after yellow fever vaccination. Via MiXCR, TCRdb re-called the 5' RACE reads, giving one row per CDR3 protein. Altogether under 200,000 distinct CDR3 sequences are present, less than 9% being singletons, with the ten largest covering more than 2.5%. The sample here was CD4+ T cells sorted from PBMCs, taken less than 6 days after the first yellow fever vaccination. The receptor set was obtained from a man younger than 35 who received the YFV17D yellow fever vaccine.

The table lists this clonotype with many counts. The rearrangement links TRBV7-2 to TRBJ1-2, with D perhaps TRBD1 (5 bases). This CDR3 region has 14 residues. The V end was cut by 1 base, the J end by 8 bases, with 14 bases between. The V gene's germline CDR1 is SGHTA and CDR2 FQGNSA. The CDR3 loop is CASSLGRDGRGYTF. CDR3 DNA sequence: TGTGCCAGCAGCTTAGGAAGGGACGGCCGAGGCTACACCTTC. Together with reference TRBV7-2 and TRBJ1-2, the CDR3 gives the full variable domain: GAGVSQSPSNKVTEKGKDVELRCDPISGHTALYWYRQSLGQGLEFLIYFQGNSAPDKSGLPSDRFSAERTGGSVSTLTIQRTQQEDSAVYLCASSLGRDGRGYTFGSGTRLTVV.

This clonotype has a handful of counts. The chain recombines TRBV7-6 with TRBJ2-1; TRBD1 agrees at 7 bases. The CDR3 is 16 amino acids. Germline values: CDR1 SGHVS, CDR2 FNYEAQ. Trimming took 5 bases from V and 5 from J; bases not matched to a gene: 12. The CDR3 is CASSPASGQVHNEQFF. The CDR3 nucleotides read TGTGCCAGCAGCCCAGCTTCCGGACAGGTCCACAATGAGCAGTTCTTC.

The CDR3 DNA reads as TGTGCCAGCAGACCTAAGGGGAGTGGCGCGTACACTGAAGCTTTCTTT. Its translation is CASRPKGSGAYTEAFF. V is TRBV7-9 and J is TRBJ1-1; maybe TRBD1 (5 bases). The CDR3 has 16 amino acids. Germline V CDR1 and CDR2: SEHNR, FQNEAQ (reference sequence). Trimming shortened V by 6 bases and J by 3 bases, and 20 bases separated the two germline ends.

The chain couples TRBV10-2 to TRBJ1-5; D perhaps matches TRBD1 (5 bases). This CDR3 spans 16 amino acids. The V gene lost 0 bases and the J gene lost 7 bases, with 16 bases spanning the gap. From germline, CDR1 is WSHSY and CDR2 SAAADI. The CDR3 loop is CASSESFRGVWQPQHF. In nucleotides, the CDR3 is TGCGCCAGCAGTGAGTCGTTCCGGGGGGTCTGGCAGCCCCAGCATTTT.

This clonotype was seen ten or more times. The genes are TRBV5-1 and TRBJ2-3; perhaps TRBD2 as D (5 bases). Looked up from germline, CDR1 is SGHRS and CDR2 is YFSETQ. V was clipped by 3 bases and J by 2 bases, with 10 bases between them. The length of the CDR3 is 14 residues. The CDR3 nucleotides are TGCGCCAGCAGCTGGACTCCTGTCACAGATACGCAGTATTTT. This translates into CASSWTPVTDTQYF.

There are many counts of this clonotype. The J gene is TRBJ2-3, the V gene TRBV5-1; 8 positions agree with TRBD1. The germline V gene has CDR1 SGHRS and CDR2 YFSETQ. V was clipped by 4 bases and J by 4 bases; unmatched bases: 8. The CDR3 spans 15 residues. This CDR3 is CASSTRGQGPDTQYF. CDR3 bases: TGCGCCAGCAGCACCCGAGGACAGGGACCAGATACGCAGTATTTT.

In its sample, this clonotype was seen once. A much larger clonotype is one base distant, so this may be a read error. The genes are TRBV4-1 and TRBJ2-5, with D possibly TRBD1 on 5 matching bases. Per the germline V gene, CDR1 is MGHRA and CDR2 is YSYEKL. The CDR3 consists of 11 residues. CDR3 sequence reads: CSSLTEETQYF. The CDR3, as DNA: TGCTCCAGCCTGACAGAAGAGACCCAGTACTTC.

The table lists this clonotype with a few counts. CDR3 loop: CASSTHSSYNSPLHF. The CDR3 DNA reads as TGTGCCAGTAGTACGCATAGCTCCTATAATTCACCCCTCCACTTT. The genes are TRBV19 and TRBJ1-6, with D uncertain. The CDR3 spans 15 residues. Trimming left V 4 bases short and J 0 bases short, with 7 bases between. Germline CDR1 is LNHDA and CDR2 is SQIVND (reference sequence). Full variable domain (outside the CDR3, taken from reference TRBV19 and TRBJ1-6): DGGITQSPKYLFRKEGQNVTLSCEQNLNHDAMYWYRQDPGQGLRLIYYSQIVNDFQKGDIAEGYSVSREKKESFPLTVTSAQKNPTAFYLCASSTHSSYNSPLHFGNGTRLTVT.

This clonotype was recorded at least ten times. The rearrangement joins TRBV7-3 to TRBJ2-3; a possible D gene is TRBD2 (8 bases). Germline V gene lookup returns CDR1 SGHTA and CDR2 FQGTGA. V was shortened by 4 bases and J by 4 bases, with 24 bases between the two germline ends. This CDR3 is 18 amino acids long. CDR3 in DNA: TGTGCCAGCAGCTCCAGGGGGGGCGCGGGGGGTTCGGCAGATACGCAGTATTTT. Amino acid sequence: CASSSRGGAGGSADTQYF.

The chain uses TRBV6-1 and TRBJ2-1, with 13 positions matching TRBD2. Germline V lookup: CDR1 MNHNS, CDR2 SASEGT. Trimming removed 6 bases from V and 0 bases from J; junction bases left unmatched: 8. The CDR3 totals 18 residues. Here the CDR3 DNA reads TGTGCCAGCAGACCGGGACTAGCGGGGTTTAGCTCCTACAATGAGCAGTTCTTC. Residues: CASRPGLAGFSSYNEQFF.

The chain employs TRBV24-1 and TRBJ2-1, with D perhaps given as TRBD1 or TRBD2 (5 bases each). V dropped 4 bases and J dropped 1 base, with 22 bases sitting between them. Germline values: CDR1 KGHDR, CDR2 SFDVKD. The CDR3 consists of 19 residues. For the CDR3, the DNA is TGTGCCACCAGTGACCCGGGACCCCCGGAGTTCAGTTCCTACAATGAGCAGTTCTTC. Amino acid sequence: CATSDPGPPEFSSYNEQFF.

The V and J genes are TRBV5-4 and TRBJ1-2, with D perhaps TRBD1 (5 bases). The CDR3 sequence is 16 residues long. V was trimmed by 4 bases and J by 3 bases, leaving 19 bases between them. The V gene's germline CDR1 is SGHNT and CDR2 YYREEE (reference sequence). CDR3 coding DNA: TGTGCCAGCAGCCCTGGGCGACAGCGCACAGACTATGGCTACACCTTC. It yields the protein CASSPGRQRTDYGYTF.

This clonotype was found many times. The chain is built from TRBV9 and TRBJ2-3; 8 positions match TRBD2. The germline V gene encodes CDR1 SGDLS and CDR2 YYNGEE. This CDR3 has 16 amino acids. V lost 0 bases, J lost 7 bases, and 10 bases stayed unmatched. CDR3 amino acids: CASSVGQGLVANTQYF. Here the CDR3 DNA reads TGTGCCAGCAGCGTAGGCCAGGGACTAGTCGCGAATACGCAGTATTTT.

This clonotype was seen repeatedly, ten times or more. This rearrangement joins TRBV18 to TRBJ2-3, with 10 bases aligning to TRBD1. Germline CDR1 and CDR2: KGHSH and LQKENI. The CDR3 covers 16 residues. V lost 5 bases, J lost 0 bases, and 5 bases stayed unmatched. The CDR3 DNA sequence: TGTGCCAGCTCAGCAGACAGGGGGCTGAGCACAGATACGCAGTATTTT. Translating it yields CASSADRGLSTDTQYF.

The chain carries TRBV7-2 and TRBJ1-6, with D uncertain. The CDR3 covers 14 residues. The germline gives CDR1 SGHTA, CDR2 FQGNSA. Trimming removed 2 bases from V and 9 bases from J, with 11 bases in between. CDR3 residues: CASSLTWGSSPLHF. CDR3 in DNA: TGTGCCAGCAGCTTAACCTGGGGTAGTTCACCCCTCCACTTT.

This clonotype was seen ten or more times. V and J are TRBV5-6 and TRBJ1-1; D ambiguous. Deletions cut 0 bases from V and 7 bases from J, with 10 bases between. Per the germline V gene, CDR1 is SGHDT and CDR2 is YYEEEE. The CDR3 totals 13 residues. CDR3 protein: CASSLGSSDEAFF. CDR3 sequence (DNA): TGTGCCAGCAGCTTGGGCTCCTCCGATGAAGCTTTCTTT.

This clonotype has ten or more counts. The genes are TRBV5-1 and TRBJ2-2; tentative D call: TRBD1 (6 bases). From germline, CDR1 is SGHRS and CDR2 YFSETQ. Trimming took 7 bases from V and 0 from J, leaving 16 bases between them. CDR3 length: 16 amino acids. In nucleotides, the CDR3 is TGCGCCAGCGGCAGGGACATCCTTACGAACACCGGGGAGCTGTTTTTT. It specifies CASGRDILTNTGELFF.

This clonotype was counted only a few times. The rearrangement joins TRBV19 to TRBJ2-5; 10 bases match TRBD2. Per germline, CDR1 LNHDA and CDR2 SQIVND (reference sequence). The ends lost 4 bases at V and 4 bases at J; junction bases unmatched: 6. This CDR3 is 15 amino acids long. The CDR3 DNA reads as TGTGCCAGTAGTAAGAGCGGGGGGGTCGTAGAGACCCAGTACTTC. It encodes CASSKSGGVVETQYF. Full variable domain (remainder filled in from reference TRBV19 and TRBJ2-5): DGGITQSPKYLFRKEGQNVTLSCEQNLNHDAMYWYRQDPGQGLRLIYYSQIVNDFQKGDIAEGYSVSREKKESFPLTVTSAQKNPTAFYLCASSKSGGVVETQYFGPGTRLLVL.

CDR3 nucleotide sequence: TGTGCCAGCAGCAAGACTAGCGCGGTTTCAGCGGATACGCAGTATTTT. Translating it yields CASSKTSAVSADTQYF. The chain is built from TRBV9 and TRBJ2-3; 8 positions match TRBD2. J was trimmed by 6 bases and V by 4 bases; bases with no gene match: 13. This CDR3 has 16 amino acids. Germline CDR1 reads SGDLS; CDR2 reads YYNGEE.

Ten or more counts support this clonotype. This chain connects TRBV5-1 to TRBJ2-2; D gene unclear. Germline CDR1 reads SGHRS; CDR2 reads YFSETQ. Trimming shortened V by 9 bases and J by 3 bases, and 12 bases separated the two germline ends. The CDR3 runs 13 residues. In nucleotides, the CDR3 is TGCGCCACCGCCGATGGGGACACCGGGGAGCTGTTTTTT. It yields the protein CATADGDTGELFF.

At least ten counts were recorded for this clonotype. This chain connects TRBV10-3 to TRBJ2-1; TRBD2 agrees at 7 bases. CDR1 and CDR2 from the germline V gene are ENHRY and SYGVKD. CDR3 length: 15 residues. V dropped 0 bases and J dropped 7; count of bases not matched to a gene: 6. The CDR3 spells CAISESNRGVNEQFF. CDR3 bases: TGTGCCATCAGTGAGTCGAATCGGGGGGTAAATGAGCAGTTCTTC.